This T cell receptor beta chain was profiled in a study of identical twins. TCRdb re-derived calls from the 5' RACE reads in MiXCR, one entry per CDR3 protein. The data contain a few hundred thousand distinct CDR3 sequences, over 11% of them singletons. General observations from the study: The study drew conclusions from cross-sectional statistical analysis, not from following the same donors. Invariant MAIT and iNKT cells could partly confound zero-insertion analyses. Those out-of-frame alpha sequences shared by twins showed an excess of low generation probability.

The CDR3 has 15 amino acids. V shed 3 bases, J shed 13 bases, and the junction held 15 bases outside the gene matches. Germline V gene data show CDR1 as GTSNPN and CDR2 as SVGIG (reference sequence). This clonotype appeared a few times. The antigen is undetermined. Another study also made use of these data, one on yellow fever vaccine responses in identical twins.

This clonotype originated in a young woman in good health. Input material: CD4+ T cells sorted from blood. The chain couples TRBV30 to TRBJ2-1; the match to TRBD1 covers 10 bases. For the CDR3, the DNA is TGTGCCTGGAGACGGGTCGGGACAGGGGCCCCATCCCAGTTCTTC. Protein product: CAWRRVGTGAPSQFF.